The 7 T cell receptor beta chains reported below all come from one sample, sequenced in a study of T cell repertoires in cytomegalovirus infection. TCRdb recomputed calls from the reads with MiXCR, one row per CDR3 protein. This sample carries 150,000 to 200,000 distinct CDR3 sequences, 28% of them seen once, and the ten largest clones take 31%. The specimen was PBMCs. The receptors come from a human donor in good health (CMV status not recorded). Some clones in this sample may be carry-over from other donors' samples.

This clonotype was observed a handful of times. The rearrangement joins TRBV7-8 to TRBJ2-5, with D uncertain. This CDR3 spans 15 amino acids. Germline V gene sequence: CDR1 SGHVS, CDR2 FQNEAQ. With 2 bases removed from V and 5 bases from J, the gap between germline ends came to 15 bases. CDR3 DNA: TGTGCCAGCAGCTTACCCCGGCCAGGTGGGGAGACCCAGTACTTC. It translates to CASSLPRPGGETQYF.

V gene TRBV2 combines with J gene TRBJ1-2; 8 bases agree with TRBD1. CDR1 is SNHLY, CDR2 FYNNEI, per germline. CDR3 length equals 14 residues. Trimming took 6 bases from V and 2 from J; bases not matched to a gene: 5. The CDR3 region is CASRYRGGNYGYTF. The CDR3 nucleotides read TGTGCCAGCAGATACAGGGGGGGCAACTATGGCTACACCTTC.

Concerning this clonotype: One junction end disagrees with the germline gene, perhaps due to a read error. The V and J genes are TRBV6-8 and TRBJ2-1; the D gene is possibly TRBD2 (7 bases). CDR3 length: 15 amino acids. Germline V gene lookup returns CDR1 MNHGY and CDR2 SAAAGT. CDR3 sequence (DNA): TGTGCCGGCAGCGTTTGGGGGGGGGGCGACAATGAGCAGTTCTTC. This sequence encodes CAGSVWGGGDNEQFF.

The chain carries TRBV4-3 and TRBJ1-1, with TRBD1 matching over 9 bases. The germline V gene has CDR1 LGHNA and CDR2 YSLEER. The CDR3 totals 15 residues. The J segment lost 3 bases and the V segment lost 0 bases, leaving 2 bases of the junction unmatched. The CDR3 reads CASSQEGTGYTEAFF. The CDR3 nucleotides read TGCGCCAGCAGCCAAGAGGGGACAGGGTACACTGAAGCTTTCTTT.

This clonotype was recorded a few times. The chain carries TRBV7-2 and TRBJ2-5; D is perhaps TRBD1 or TRBD2 (5 bases each). The V gene's germline CDR1 is SGHTA and CDR2 FQGNSA. The CDR3 sequence is 14 residues long. The V and J ends lost 3 bases and 2 bases respectively, with 10 bases between them. CDR3: CASSFRDGQETQYF. The CDR3 coding sequence is TGTGCCAGCAGCTTCCGGGACGGACAAGAGACCCAGTACTTC.

In its sample, this clonotype was seen many times. The genes are TRBV7-2 and TRBJ2-3; 13 positions agree with TRBD2. Trimming removed 5 bases from V and 6 bases from J; junction bases left unmatched: 2. Germline lookup yields CDR1 SGHTA and CDR2 FQGNSA. The length of the CDR3 is 14 residues. CDR3 loop: CASSTTSGGDTQYF. The CDR3 nucleotides read TGTGCCAGCAGCACGACTAGCGGGGGGGATACGCAGTATTTT.

This clonotype has just a few counts. The J gene is TRBJ2-6, the V gene TRBV6-1; D unclear. CDR1 and CDR2 (germline): MNHNS, SASEGT. V lost 2 bases and J 0 bases, leaving 5 bases between the germline ends. The CDR3 is made up of 15 amino acids. The CDR3 reads CASSERYSGANVLTF. Written as DNA, the CDR3 is TGTGCCAGCAGTGAACGCTACTCTGGGGCCAACGTCCTGACTTTC.